This TCR beta chain was documented in a study of blood T cells in healthy people across ages. Germline assignment: CDR1 SEHNR and CDR2 FQNEAQ (reference sequence). Trimming pared 3 bases from V and 0 bases from J, leaving 11 bases between. CDR3 length: 16 residues. Combining a sample-barcoded 5' primer with a J-beta primer mix, a second PCR ran for roughly 7 to 12 cycles. A single record per CDR3 protein comes from TCRdb applying MiXCR to the 5' RACE reads. The sample holds 1.4 million to 1.5 million distinct CDR3 sequences, about 43% seen once. The rearrangement joins TRBV7-9 to TRBJ1-4; D not certain. This TCR was recovered from a woman aged 18-29 years in good health. Sequencing was performed on blood. The CDR3 protein is CASSFSRDATNEKLFF. The CDR3 DNA reads as TGTGCCAGCAGCTTTTCTAGAGATGCAACTAATGAAAAACTGTTTTTT.